This T cell receptor (beta chain) stems from a study of blood T cell repertoires in COVID-19. Study background: Spain, Italy and the United States supplied samples that represented acute and convalescent COVID-19. From T cells, B-cell-depleted T cells, or PBMCs came the material, which was cDNA or gDNA.

How the authors handled the data: Amplifying reference gene primers gave estimates of nucleated cell counts. Libraries were prepared by immunoSEQ multiplex PCR; TCRdb keeps only in-frame clonotypes and omits some of them. V, J and clone size derive from that table, while D and trimming were established from the DNA sequence. The data contain around 200,000 clones, 80% to 90% of them seen just once; the ten biggest clones take up approximately 4.8%. The clonotype was recovered from a man over 45 with acute or convalescent COVID-19. Input material: peripheral blood.

The CDR3 loop is CATSRGSGGKIPEAFF. DNA of the CDR3: TGTGCCACCAGCAGAGGGTCGGGGGGAAAGATCCCTGAAGCTTTCTTT. The V call is TRBV15, the J call TRBJ1-1, with D perhaps TRBD1 (5 bases). Trimming pared 1 base from V and 6 bases from J, leaving 18 bases between. The CDR3 contains 16 residues. Germline CDR1 LNHNV, CDR2 YYDKDF (reference sequence). Together with reference TRBV15 and TRBJ1-1, the CDR3 gives the full variable domain: DAMVIQNPRYQVTQFGKPVTLSCSQTLNHNVMYWYQQKSSQAPKLLFHYYDKDFNNEADTPDNFQSRRPNTSFCFLDIRSPGLGDTAMYLCATSRGSGGKIPEAFFGQGTRLTVV.